Listed below are T cell receptor beta chains from one sample, sequenced in a study of T cells in Graves' hyperthyroidism and ophthalmopathy. TCRdb ran MiXCR on the multiplex PCR reads and lists one entry per CDR3 protein. The repertoire has approximately 420,000 distinct CDR3 sequences, roughly 15% of them found once; the top ten carry 5% to 6%. Sequenced material: blood. The receptor set was obtained from a woman between 18 and 29 years old with Graves' hyperthyroidism. The CDR3 runs from the conserved cysteine through the conserved F or W. D genes are given only for firm matches. Clone size is shown for a subset of rows, as once, few, many or a class of expanded clone.

TGTGCCAGCAGCTTGTCGCAGGGTCGAACCGGGGAGCTGTTTTTT | CASSLSQGRTGELFF | many | TRBJ2-2 | TRBV11-2 | -
TGTGCCAGCAGTTTCCGAGAGGCAGAGACCCAGTACTTC | CASSFREAETQYF | many | TRBJ2-5 | TRBV28 | -
TGTGCCAGCAGCTCCCTAGGGGGGTATGCGAGGAATGAGCAGTTCTTC | CASSSLGGYARNEQFF | - | TRBJ2-1 | TRBV5-5 | -
TGCAGTGCTAGAGTTGAAGGCAGTGAAGCTTTCTTT | CSARVEGSEAFF | - | TRBJ1-1 | TRBV20-1 | -
TGTGCCAGCAGTGTTTCCGGGGGCTACTCTGGAAACACCATATATTTT | CASSVSGGYSGNTIYF | few | TRBJ1-3 | TRBV2 | -
TGCAGTGCTAGGGCTACAGTGGGGCTTGGATCACCCCTCCACTTT | CSARATVGLGSPLHF | many | TRBJ1-6 | TRBV20-1 | -
TGTGCCAGCAGCTGGAGCGGGAACACAGATACGCAGTATTTT | CASSWSGNTDTQYF | many | TRBJ2-3 | TRBV5-6 | TRBD2
TGTGCCTGGAACACGGGACTAGCGGGCGATGAGCAGTTCTTC | CAWNTGLAGDEQFF | many | TRBJ2-1 | TRBV30 | TRBD2
TGTGCCAGCAGACGACAGATATCAGGCCTATCTAGCACAGATACGCAGTATTTT | CASRRQISGLSSTDTQYF | many | TRBJ2-3 | TRBV13 | -
TGTGCCACCAGCAAGGACCTGGGCACTGAAGCTTTCTTT | CATSKDLGTEAFF | many | TRBJ1-1 | TRBV6-2/TRBV6-3 | -
TGTGCCAGCAGTTTTGTGACAGGGGGATGGGAAGACACCGGGGAGCTGTTTTTT | CASSFVTGGWEDTGELFF | many | TRBJ2-2 | TRBV12-3/TRBV12-4 | TRBD1
TGCAGCGTTGTACCAGCGGGCTTTGTGGATACGCAGTATTTT | CSVVPAGFVDTQYF | many | TRBJ2-3 | TRBV29-1 | -
TGTGCCAGCAGCCTACGAGAACCGACGACAGGGGCCCGCACAGATACGCAGTATTTT | CASSLREPTTGARTDTQYF | many | TRBJ2-3 | TRBV7-6 | TRBD1
TGTGCCATCAGTGACCAGGGTCGAAGCTCTGGAAACACCATATATTTT | CAISDQGRSSGNTIYF | - | TRBJ1-3 | TRBV10-3 | -
TGTGCCAGCAGCTTGGCACCCCCCTCCTACGAGCAGTACTTC | CASSLAPPSYEQYF | many | TRBJ2-7 | TRBV5-8 | -
TGTGCCAGCTCATTGGGTGGCAGGGCAGGCAATCAGCCCCAGCATTTT | CASSLGGRAGNQPQHF | many | TRBJ1-5 | TRBV18 | -
TGTGCCAGCGTCGAGTCTAGCGGGGTATACGAGCAGTACTTC | CASVESSGVYEQYF | many | TRBJ2-7 | TRBV2 | TRBD2
TGTGCCAGCAGCCTCGACCCCGGGACTAGCGGGAGGCCGAAAAATGAGCAGTTCTTC | CASSLDPGTSGRPKNEQFF | - | TRBJ2-1 | TRBV7-9 | TRBD2
TGTGCCAGCAGTCCCTGGGCGAACACCATATATTTT | CASSPWANTIYF | many | TRBJ1-3 | TRBV6-1 | -
TGTGCCACCCAGGACAGAGAATGGGAGACCCAGTACTTC | CATQDREWETQYF | many | TRBJ2-5 | TRBV28 | -
TGCGCCAGCAGCCAAGATGTCGGGGGCAAGCCCCAGCATTTT | CASSQDVGGKPQHF | - | TRBJ1-5 | TRBV4-1 | -
TGCGCCAGCAGTTCGGACGGAACTAGCACAGATACGCAGTATTTT | CASSSDGTSTDTQYF | - | TRBJ2-3 | TRBV5-1 | -
TGCGCCAGCCTCCGCGGGCCGTTGGCAGATACGCAGTATTTT | CASLRGPLADTQYF | many | TRBJ2-3 | TRBV10-2 | -
TGTGCCAGCCCTCCCTCGGCATTAAGCACAGATACGCAGTATTTT | CASPPSALSTDTQYF | many | TRBJ2-3 | TRBV10-3 | -
TGTGCTAGTGGTTTGGGACAGGGGGTAGACGAGCAGTACTTC | CASGLGQGVDEQYF | few | TRBJ2-7 | TRBV12-5 | TRBD1
TGTGCCAGCAGCTTTTCGGGGCAGGAAGCTTTCTTT | CASSFSGQEAFF | - | TRBJ1-1 | TRBV7-9 | -
TGTGCCAGCAGCCCGGACAGGGGGTACGAGCAGTACTTC | CASSPDRGYEQYF | many | TRBJ2-7 | TRBV12-3/TRBV12-4 | TRBD1
TGTGCCAGCAGCCAAGCCGTCTACGAGCAGTACTTC | CASSQAVYEQYF | few | TRBJ2-7 | TRBV14 | -
TGTGCCAGCAGCTTAGTTAGCGGAGGCTACGAGCAGTACTTC | CASSLVSGGYEQYF | - | TRBJ2-7 | TRBV11-2 | -
TGTGCCAGCAGGAGGGGACTAGGAAGGGACACAGATACGCAGTATTTT | CASRRGLGRDTDTQYF | many | TRBJ2-3 | TRBV2 | TRBD2
TGCGCCAGCAGGACACAACTAGGCAACACCGGGGAGCTGTTTTTT | CASRTQLGNTGELFF | many | TRBJ2-2 | TRBV5-1 | -
TGTGCCAGCAGCGTAGGTAATCGGCGGTCACCCACAGATACGCAGTATTTT | CASSVGNRRSPTDTQYF | - | TRBJ2-3 | TRBV9 | -